Sequencing of this T cell receptor (beta chain) was carried out in a study of Ad26.COV2.S vaccination and SARS-CoV-2 variants. Treatment in this sample: some 20 received Ad26.COV2.S at low or high dose, single or two shots; about 5 received placebo; per-sample allocation not given. Day 63 following the first vaccine or placebo injection was when the samples were taken. The CDR3 covers 14 residues. With 6 bases clipped from V and 3 bases from J, the junction kept 7 bases outside the gene matches. Germline CDR1 ENHRY, CDR2 SYGVKD. Assay: immunoSEQ multiplex PCR; the TCRdb copy retains only in-frame clones and omits some. The table has approximately 410,000 clones, around 89% seen once.

The receptor was derived from a person aged 18-65 years who received the Ad26.COV2.S COVID-19 vaccine or a placebo. This specimen consisted of peripheral blood, obtained in a trial of Ad26.COV2.S vaccine versus placebo. The V and J genes are TRBV10-3 and TRBJ1-2; 7 nucleotides match TRBD1. This chain's CDR3 is CAISPDREDYGYTF. CDR3 nucleotides: TGTGCCATCAGCCCTGACAGGGAGGACTATGGCTACACCTTC.